The 20 T cell receptor beta chains presented below share a single source sample, sequenced in a study of T cell responses to AZD1222 COVID-19 vaccine. Using immunoSEQ multiplex PCR, the repertoire was profiled, and TCRdb retains in-frame clones only, with some absent. The data show roughly 270,000 clones, 90% to 95% seen once. The sequenced sample was peripheral blood, obtained 28 days after the second AZD1222 dose. The origin of the receptors is an adult who received the AZD1222 COVID-19 vaccine.

The gene calls are TRBV28 and TRBJ1-5; D gene uncertain. The CDR3 extends over 15 amino acids. V lost 6 bases and J 1 base, leaving 13 bases between the germline ends. Germline CDR1 reads MDHEN; CDR2 reads SYDVKM. The CDR3 DNA sequence: TGTGCCAGCAGGGCCTGGGTTAGGAGCAATCAGCCCCAGCATTTT. Translated: CASRAWVRSNQPQHF.

This sequence joins TRBV5-1 and TRBJ2-2; D remains ambiguous. The CDR3 loop spans 14 amino acids. Germline CDR1 reads SGHRS; CDR2 reads YFSETQ. V lost 0 bases and J 4 bases, leaving 7 bases between the germline ends. The CDR3 nucleotides are TGCGCCAGCAGCTTGGGGACCATCACCGGGGAGCTGTTTTTT. The encoded protein is CASSLGTITGELFF.

This chain links TRBV9 with TRBJ1-5; D uncertain. With 4 bases removed from V and 4 bases from J, the gap between germline ends came to 12 bases. CDR1 SGDLS and CDR2 YYNGEE come from the germline V gene. The CDR3 sequence is 14 residues long. The CDR3 spells CASSPHPENQPQHF. The CDR3 DNA follows: TGTGCCAGCAGCCCCCACCCCGAAAATCAGCCCCAGCATTTT.

V gene TRBV11-3 combines with J gene TRBJ2-1; D might be TRBD1 (6 bases). Per the germline V gene, CDR1 is SGHNT and CDR2 is YENEEA. The V end lost 5 bases, the J end lost 5 bases, and 7 bases lay between the germline ends. The CDR3 totals 12 residues. The CDR3 loop reads CASSRTDNEQFF. The CDR3 DNA reads TGTGCCAGCAGCAGGACAGACAATGAGCAGTTCTTC.

The rearrangement uses TRBV28 and TRBJ2-1, with TRBD1 identical over 8 bases. J was trimmed by 8 bases and V by 9 bases; bases with no gene match: 9. The CDR3 runs to 13 residues. Germline values: CDR1 MDHEN, CDR2 SYDVKM. CDR3 amino acids: CASRTGPWDEQFF. DNA of the CDR3: TGTGCCAGTAGGACAGGGCCTTGGGATGAGCAGTTCTTC.

The J gene is TRBJ2-2, the V gene TRBV7-3; perhaps TRBD1 as D (5 bases). Trimming stripped 6 bases from V and 10 bases from J, with 12 bases between. Germline-derived CDR1 and CDR2 are SGHTA and FQGTGA. The CDR3 loop spans 12 amino acids. The CDR3 DNA sequence: TGTGCCAGCAGTCCCAGTGGACAGGAGCTGTTTTTT. Protein product: CASSPSGQELFF.

The J gene is TRBJ2-7, the V gene TRBV4-3; D not resolved. V was shortened by 0 bases and J by 0 bases, with 9 bases between the two germline ends. The CDR3 runs 15 residues. Per the germline V gene, CDR1 is LGHNA and CDR2 is YSLEER. CDR3 DNA: TGCGCCAGCAGCCAAGAGGGTGGAATCTCCTACGAGCAGTACTTC. It codes for CASSQEGGISYEQYF.

The V call is TRBV28, the J call TRBJ1-1, with no clear D. Germline V CDR1 and CDR2: MDHEN, SYDVKM. The V end lost 10 bases, the J end lost 1 base, and 16 bases lay between the germline ends. CDR3 length: 14 residues. The CDR3 spells CATTTPISNTEAFF. The CDR3 coding sequence is TGTGCCACCACCACGCCCATATCGAACACTGAAGCTTTCTTT. The full variable domain, with the rest looked up from reference TRBV28 and TRBJ1-1, is DVKVTQSSRYLVKRTGEKVFLECVQDMDHENMFWYRQDPGLGLRLIYFSYDVKMKEKGDIPEGYSVSREKKERFSLILESASTNQTSMYLCATTTPISNTEAFFGQGTRLTVV.

This chain uses TRBV27 with TRBJ1-2; TRBD1 might be the D (6 bases). With 8 bases removed from V and 0 bases from J, the gap between germline ends came to 13 bases. The germline CDR1 and CDR2 sequences are MNHEY and SMNVEV (reference sequence). CDR3 length equals 14 residues. The CDR3 DNA reads as TGTGCCAGCGGCCAGGGACACCCTAACTATGGCTACACCTTC. Its protein is CASGQGHPNYGYTF.

The V gene is TRBV3-1 (or the pseudogene TRBV3-2), the J gene TRBJ1-1, with 8 bases matching TRBD1. This CDR3 contains 17 residues. V lost 3 bases to trimming and J lost 5 bases; unmatched junction nucleotides: 14. Germline values: CDR1 LGHDT, CDR2 YNNKEL (reference sequence). CDR3 bases: TGTGCCAGCAGCCAGCCCGGGACAGGCTTCATGAGAACTGAAGCTTTCTTT. Amino acids: CASSQPGTGFMRTEAFF.

Only a few counts were recorded for this clone. The J gene is TRBJ1-2, the V gene TRBV28, with TRBD1 as a possible D gene (6 bases). Trimming left V 3 bases short and J 3 bases short, with 20 bases between. From germline, CDR1 is MDHEN and CDR2 SYDVKM. This CDR3 region has 17 residues. CDR3: CASSFRGSGAWDYGYTF. CDR3 coding DNA: TGTGCCAGCAGTTTCCGGGGCTCGGGGGCTTGGGACTATGGCTACACCTTC.

The V and J genes are TRBV3-1 (or the pseudogene TRBV3-2) and TRBJ1-2; D is perhaps TRBD1 (5 bases). Germline V gene lookup returns CDR1 LGHDT and CDR2 YNNKEL (reference sequence). Deletions cut 1 base from V and 2 bases from J, with 11 bases between. The CDR3 sequence is 15 residues long. The CDR3 DNA reads as TGTGCCAGCAGCCAAGTGAGGGACTGGAACTATGGCTACACCTTC. Residues: CASSQVRDWNYGYTF.

The chain recombines TRBV19 with TRBJ1-5, with 9 bases lining up with TRBD1. The germline CDR1 and CDR2 sequences are LNHDA and SQIVND (reference sequence). J lost 4 bases, V lost 5 bases, and 21 bases had no gene match. CDR3 size: 20 residues. CDR3 nucleotide sequence: TGTGCCAGTAGTGACGAAACAGGGGGCGGAAGGTTCAGGGGTAATCAGCCCCAGCATTTT. Amino acids: CASSDETGGGRFRGNQPQHF.

This chain uses TRBV3-1 (or the pseudogene TRBV3-2) with TRBJ2-5; no clear D gene. The length of the CDR3 is 15 residues. Per the germline V gene, CDR1 is LGHDT and CDR2 is YNNKEL (reference sequence). The V and J ends lost 4 bases and 5 bases respectively, with 17 bases between them. The CDR3 region is CASSPLDGSEETQYF. The CDR3 coding sequence is TGTGCCAGCAGCCCCTTAGACGGATCCGAGGAGACCCAGTACTTC.

This chain uses TRBV5-1 with TRBJ1-5; D gene unclear. The CDR3 sequence is 15 residues long. Germline CDR1 SGHRS, CDR2 YFSETQ. V was cut by 4 bases and J by 0 bases, with 11 bases left in between. The DNA of the CDR3 is TGCGCCAGCAGCCCGGACGGAGATAGCAATCAGCCCCAGCATTTT. Amino acid sequence: CASSPDGDSNQPQHF.

The V and J genes are TRBV6-1 and TRBJ2-7, with no clear D. From germline, CDR1 is MNHNS and CDR2 SASEGT. The CDR3 has 14 residues. V lost 0 bases and J lost 3, with 9 bases in between. CDR3 region: CASSEARKGYEQYF. The DNA of the CDR3 is TGTGCCAGCAGTGAAGCAAGGAAGGGCTACGAGCAGTACTTC.

The rearrangement links TRBV10-3 to TRBJ2-2; possible D gene TRBD1, 6 bases. V lost 0 bases to trimming and J lost 7 bases, with 12 bases between them. Germline CDR1 is ENHRY and CDR2 is SYGVKD. The CDR3 runs 15 residues. The CDR3 DNA is TGTGCCATCAGTGAGTCGGTCAGGGGAAACGGGGAGCTGTTTTTT. This codes for CAISESVRGNGELFF.

The V and J genes are TRBV5-5 and TRBJ2-7, with 11 bases matching TRBD2. The CDR3 totals 14 residues. Trimming took 4 bases from V and 5 from J; bases not matched to a gene: 5. Germline CDR1 SGHKS, CDR2 YYEKEE (reference sequence). The DNA of the CDR3 is TGTGCCAGCAGCAATAGCGGGAGGGCCAACGAGCAGTACTTC. It yields the protein CASSNSGRANEQYF.

Notes on this clone: Other nucleotide sequences in the sample specify the same CDR3. This chain links TRBV28 with TRBJ2-7; D not resolved. This CDR3 is 12 amino acids long. CDR1 MDHEN and CDR2 SYDVKM come from the germline V gene. The V end was cut by 6 bases, the J end by 2 bases, with 8 bases between. Here the CDR3 reads CASRGSPYEQYF. In DNA form, the CDR3 reads TGTGCCAGCAGGGGAAGTCCCTACGAGCAGTACTTC.

This sequence joins TRBV11-2 and TRBJ2-2, with D perhaps matching TRBD1 (6 bases). The V gene lost 4 bases and the J gene lost 7 bases, with 16 bases spanning the gap. CDR3 size: 15 residues. Germline values: CDR1 SGHAT, CDR2 FQNNGV. The CDR3 loop is CASSYNTGLSGELFF. CDR3 bases: TGTGCCAGCAGCTACAACACAGGGTTGAGCGGGGAGCTGTTTTTT.